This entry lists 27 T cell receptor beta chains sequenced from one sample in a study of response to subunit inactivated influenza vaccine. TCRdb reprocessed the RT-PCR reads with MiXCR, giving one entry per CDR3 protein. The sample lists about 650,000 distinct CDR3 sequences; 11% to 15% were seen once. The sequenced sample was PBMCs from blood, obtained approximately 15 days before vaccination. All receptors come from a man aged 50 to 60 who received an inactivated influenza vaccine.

The CDR3 reads CAWSSPREGYEQYF. The CDR3 DNA reads TGTGCCTGGAGTTCCCCCAGGGAAGGATACGAGCAGTACTTC. V is TRBV30 and J is TRBJ2-7; a weak D match, TRBD1 (5 bases). The V end was cut by 2 bases, the J end by 4 bases, with 15 bases between. The CDR3 consists of 14 residues. CDR1 is GTSNPN, CDR2 SVGIG, per germline (reference sequence).

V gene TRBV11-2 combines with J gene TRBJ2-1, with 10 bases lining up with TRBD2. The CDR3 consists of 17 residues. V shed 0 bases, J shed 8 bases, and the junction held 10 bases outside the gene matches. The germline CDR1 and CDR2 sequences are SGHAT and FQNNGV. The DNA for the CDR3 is TGTGCCAGCAGCTTAGATGTACTAGCGGGATTCAATGATGAGCAGTTCTTC. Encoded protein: CASSLDVLAGFNDEQFF. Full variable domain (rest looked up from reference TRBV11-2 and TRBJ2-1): EAGVAQSPRYKIIEKRQSVAFWCNPISGHATLYWYQQILGQGPKLLIQFQNNGVVDDSQLPKDRFSAERLKGVDSTLKIQPAKLEDSAVYLCASSLDVLAGFNDEQFFGPGTRLTVL.

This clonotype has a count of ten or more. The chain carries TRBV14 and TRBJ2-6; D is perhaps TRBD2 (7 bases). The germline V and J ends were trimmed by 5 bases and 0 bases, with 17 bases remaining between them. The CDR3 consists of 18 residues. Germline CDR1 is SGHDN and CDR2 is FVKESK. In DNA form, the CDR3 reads TGTGCCAGCAGCAGGGGGGGACTTAGGTTCTCTGGGGCCAACGTCCTGACTTTC. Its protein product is CASSRGGLRFSGANVLTF.

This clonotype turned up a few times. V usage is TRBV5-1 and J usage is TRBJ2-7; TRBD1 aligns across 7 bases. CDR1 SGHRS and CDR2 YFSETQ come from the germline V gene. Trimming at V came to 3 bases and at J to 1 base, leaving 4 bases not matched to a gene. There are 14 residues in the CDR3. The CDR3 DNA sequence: TGCGCCAGCAGCTACCGGACAGGTTCCTACGAGCAGTACTTC. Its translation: CASSYRTGSYEQYF.

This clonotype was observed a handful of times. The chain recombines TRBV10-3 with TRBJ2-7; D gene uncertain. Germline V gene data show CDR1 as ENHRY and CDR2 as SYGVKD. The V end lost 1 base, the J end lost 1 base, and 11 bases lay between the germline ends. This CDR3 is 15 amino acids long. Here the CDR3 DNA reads TGTGCCATCAGTGAGTTCGGCACGAAATCCTACGAGCAGTACTTC. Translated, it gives CAISEFGTKSYEQYF.

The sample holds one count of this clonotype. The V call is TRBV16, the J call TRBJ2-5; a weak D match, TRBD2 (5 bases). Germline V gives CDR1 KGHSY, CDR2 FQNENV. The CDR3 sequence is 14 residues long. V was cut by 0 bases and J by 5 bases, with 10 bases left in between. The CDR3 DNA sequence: TGTGCCAGCAGCCAATCGCCGGGGTTGGAGACCCAGTACTTC. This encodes CASSQSPGLETQYF.

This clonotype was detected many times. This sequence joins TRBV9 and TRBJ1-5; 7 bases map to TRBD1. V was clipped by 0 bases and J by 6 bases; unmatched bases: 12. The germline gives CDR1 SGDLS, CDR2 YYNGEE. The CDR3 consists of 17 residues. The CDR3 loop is CASSVASAGGPGQPQHF. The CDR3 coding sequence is TGTGCCAGCAGCGTAGCGTCGGCAGGGGGACCGGGTCAGCCCCAGCATTTT. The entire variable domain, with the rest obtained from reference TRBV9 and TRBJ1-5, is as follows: DSGVTQTPKHLITATGQRVTLRCSPRSGDLSVYWYQQSLDQGLQFLIQYYNGEERAKGNILERFSAQQFPDLHSELNLSSLELGDSALYFCASSVASAGGPGQPQHFGDGTRLSIL.

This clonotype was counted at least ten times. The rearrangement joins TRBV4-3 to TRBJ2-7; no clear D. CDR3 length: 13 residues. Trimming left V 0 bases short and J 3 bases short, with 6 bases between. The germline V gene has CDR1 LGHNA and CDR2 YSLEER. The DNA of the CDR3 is TGCGCCAGCAGCCAAGAATGGGGCTACGAGCAGTACTTC. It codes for CASSQEWGYEQYF.

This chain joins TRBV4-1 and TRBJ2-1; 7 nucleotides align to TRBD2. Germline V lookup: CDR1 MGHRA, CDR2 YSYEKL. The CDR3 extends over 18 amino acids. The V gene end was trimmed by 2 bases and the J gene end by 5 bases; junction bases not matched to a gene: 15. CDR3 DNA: TGCGCCAGCAGCCAACTTAATGGGCCCCGGGGGGTCCACAATGAGCAGTTCTTC. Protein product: CASSQLNGPRGVHNEQFF.

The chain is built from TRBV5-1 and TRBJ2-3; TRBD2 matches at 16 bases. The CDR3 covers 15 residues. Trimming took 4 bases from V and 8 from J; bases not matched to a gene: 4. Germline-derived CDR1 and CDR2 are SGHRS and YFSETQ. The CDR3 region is CASSPGTSGRVTQYF. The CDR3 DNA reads TGCGCCAGCAGCCCCGGGACTAGCGGGAGGGTTACGCAGTATTTT.

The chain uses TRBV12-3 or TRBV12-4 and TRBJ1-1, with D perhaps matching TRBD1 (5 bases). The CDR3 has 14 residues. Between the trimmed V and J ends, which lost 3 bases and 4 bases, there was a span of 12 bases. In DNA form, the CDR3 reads TGTGCCAGCAGTTTGTCCCGGACAAGCACTGAAGCTTTCTTT. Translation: CASSLSRTSTEAFF.

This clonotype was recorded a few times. CDR3 coding DNA: TGTGCCTGGAGTTATTTTAGCGGGAGACGGGGTGAGCAGTTCTTC. Its translation: CAWSYFSGRRGEQFF. This chain uses TRBV30 with TRBJ2-1; 9 bases agree with TRBD2. The CDR3 totals 15 residues. V shed 2 bases and J 9 bases; nucleotides not matched to a gene: 11. The germline V gene encodes CDR1 GTSNPN and CDR2 SVGIG (reference sequence).

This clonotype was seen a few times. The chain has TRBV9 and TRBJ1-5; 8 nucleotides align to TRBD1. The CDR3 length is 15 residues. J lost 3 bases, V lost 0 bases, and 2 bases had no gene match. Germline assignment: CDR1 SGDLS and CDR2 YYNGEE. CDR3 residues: CASSVGQGYNQPQHF. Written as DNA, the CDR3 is TGTGCCAGCAGCGTAGGACAGGGGTACAATCAGCCCCAGCATTTT.

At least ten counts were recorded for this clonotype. Written as DNA, the CDR3 is TGTGCCAGCTCACCAAAACAGGGTCTGGGAGAGCAGTACTTC. The encoded protein is CASSPKQGLGEQYF. The V call is TRBV18, the J call TRBJ2-7, with a tentative D call TRBD1 (6 bases). The CDR3 contains 14 residues. Germline V gene lookup returns CDR1 KGHSH and CDR2 LQKENI. The V gene lost 2 bases and the J gene lost 7 bases, with 15 bases spanning the gap.

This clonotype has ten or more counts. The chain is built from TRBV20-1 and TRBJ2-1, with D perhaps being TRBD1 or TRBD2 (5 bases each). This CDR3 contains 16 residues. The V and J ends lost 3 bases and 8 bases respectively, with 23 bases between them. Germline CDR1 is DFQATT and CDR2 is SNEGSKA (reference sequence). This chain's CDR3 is CSARRGFRDLRDEQFF. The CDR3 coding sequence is TGCAGTGCTAGGAGAGGATTCCGGGACCTAAGGGATGAGCAGTTCTTC.

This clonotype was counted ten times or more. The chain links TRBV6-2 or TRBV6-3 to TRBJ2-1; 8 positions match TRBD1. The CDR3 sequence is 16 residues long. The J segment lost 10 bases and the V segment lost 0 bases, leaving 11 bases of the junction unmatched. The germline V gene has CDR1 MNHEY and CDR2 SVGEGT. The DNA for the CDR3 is TGTGCCAGCAGTTACTCGGGCAGGGGGCCTATATACGAGCAGTTCTTC. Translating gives CASSYSGRGPIYEQFF.

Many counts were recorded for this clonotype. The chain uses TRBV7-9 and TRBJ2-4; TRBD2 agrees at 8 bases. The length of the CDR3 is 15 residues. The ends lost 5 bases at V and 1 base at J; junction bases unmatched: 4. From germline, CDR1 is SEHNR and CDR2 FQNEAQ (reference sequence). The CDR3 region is CASSQSGGAKNIQYF. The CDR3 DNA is TGTGCCAGCAGCCAATCGGGGGGGGCCAAAAACATTCAGTACTTC.

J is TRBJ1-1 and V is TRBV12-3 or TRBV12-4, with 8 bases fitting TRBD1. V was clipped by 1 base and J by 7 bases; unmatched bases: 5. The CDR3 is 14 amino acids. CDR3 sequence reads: CASSLGTGPLEAFF. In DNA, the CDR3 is TGTGCCAGCAGTTTAGGGACAGGGCCGCTTGAAGCTTTCTTT.

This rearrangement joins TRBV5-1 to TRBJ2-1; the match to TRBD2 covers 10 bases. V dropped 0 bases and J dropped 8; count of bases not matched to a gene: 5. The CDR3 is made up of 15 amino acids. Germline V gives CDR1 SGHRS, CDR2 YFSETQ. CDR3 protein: CASSLGASGSYEQFF. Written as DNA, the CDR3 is TGCGCCAGCAGCTTGGGGGCTAGCGGGAGCTATGAGCAGTTCTTC.

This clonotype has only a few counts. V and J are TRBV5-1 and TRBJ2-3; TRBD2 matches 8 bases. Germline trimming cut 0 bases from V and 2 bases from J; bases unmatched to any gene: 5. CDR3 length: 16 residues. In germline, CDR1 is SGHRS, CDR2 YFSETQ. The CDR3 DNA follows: TGCGCCAGCAGCTTGGTTCGGGGGGGACCCACAGATACGCAGTATTTT. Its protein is CASSLVRGGPTDTQYF.

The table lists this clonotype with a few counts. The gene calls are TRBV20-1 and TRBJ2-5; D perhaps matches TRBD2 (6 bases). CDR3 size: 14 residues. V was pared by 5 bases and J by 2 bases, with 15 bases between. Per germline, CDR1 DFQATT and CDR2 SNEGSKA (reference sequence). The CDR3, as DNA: TGCAGTGCTGGGCGAGGAGGGCCGCAAGAGACCCAGTACTTC. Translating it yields CSAGRGGPQETQYF.

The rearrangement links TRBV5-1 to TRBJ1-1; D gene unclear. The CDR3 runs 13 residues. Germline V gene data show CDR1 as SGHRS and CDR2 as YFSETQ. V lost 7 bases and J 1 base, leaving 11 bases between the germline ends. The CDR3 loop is CASAVEGNTEAFF. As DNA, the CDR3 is TGCGCCAGCGCTGTAGAGGGGAACACTGAAGCTTTCTTT.

The CDR3 DNA reads as TGTGCCAGCAGTGAAGCCCCCTTAGCGGGGAACTACAATGAGCAGTTCTTC. It codes for CASSEAPLAGNYNEQFF. The rearrangement joins TRBV9 to TRBJ2-1; 8 nucleotides align to TRBD2. Germline V gene data show CDR1 as SGDLS and CDR2 as YYNGEE. CDR3 size: 17 residues. J gave up 3 bases and V 5 bases, and 13 bases lay outside the gene matches.

CDR3 coding DNA: TGTGCCATCAGTGATTTAAGGGACGGCTACGAGCAGTACTTC. Encoded protein: CAISDLRDGYEQYF. This chain uses TRBV10-3 with TRBJ2-7; D assignment may be TRBD1 or TRBD2 (5 bases each). Germline V gives CDR1 ENHRY, CDR2 SYGVKD. V was clipped by 3 bases and J by 3 bases, with 12 bases between them. This CDR3 is built from 14 residues.

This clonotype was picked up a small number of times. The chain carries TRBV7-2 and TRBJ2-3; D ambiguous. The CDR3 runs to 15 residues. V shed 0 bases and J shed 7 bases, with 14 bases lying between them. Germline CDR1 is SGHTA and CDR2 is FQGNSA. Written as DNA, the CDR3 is TGTGCCAGCAGCTTAGCGGGAACAGCACAACATACGCAGTATTTT. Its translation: CASSLAGTAQHTQYF.

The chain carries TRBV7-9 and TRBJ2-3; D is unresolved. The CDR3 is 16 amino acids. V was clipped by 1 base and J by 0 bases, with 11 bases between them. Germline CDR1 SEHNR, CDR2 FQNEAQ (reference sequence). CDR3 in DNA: TGTGCCAGCAGCTTAGGTTTATCTCATAGCACAGATACGCAGTATTTT. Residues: CASSLGLSHSTDTQYF. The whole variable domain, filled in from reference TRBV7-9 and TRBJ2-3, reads DTGVSQNPRHKITKRGQNVTFRCDPISEHNRLYWYRQTLGQGPEFLTYFQNEAQLEKSRLLSDRFSAERPKGSFSTLEIQRTEQGDSAMYLCASSLGLSHSTDTQYFGPGTRLTVL.

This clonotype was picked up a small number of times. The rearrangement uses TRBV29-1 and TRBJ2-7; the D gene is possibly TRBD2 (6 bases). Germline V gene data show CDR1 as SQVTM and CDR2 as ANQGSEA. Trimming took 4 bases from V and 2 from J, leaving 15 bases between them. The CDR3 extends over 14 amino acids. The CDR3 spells CSVGPAGLTYEQYF. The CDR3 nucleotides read TGCAGCGTTGGTCCCGCGGGACTTACCTACGAGCAGTACTTC.